Following are 20 T cell receptor beta chains from one sample sequenced in a study of T cells in Graves' hyperthyroidism and ophthalmopathy. The investigators amplified TCR beta CDR3 regions from RNA transcripts. The HTBI set primed first-round TCR CDR3 RT-PCR. Each CDR3 protein gets one entry after TCRdb re-called the multiplex PCR reads with MiXCR. Counted here are 350,000 or so distinct CDR3 sequences, approximately 22% occurring once; the ten biggest clones make up less than 65%. Specimen: blood. The source is a woman between 45 and 65 years old with Graves' hyperthyroidism.

CDR3 DNA sequence: TGTGCCAGCAGTCTAAGCGCCGATGAGCAGTTCTTC. Translation gives CASSLSADEQFF. The V gene is TRBV27, the J gene TRBJ2-1; unclear D gene. This CDR3 is 12 amino acids long. The V gene's germline CDR1 is MNHEY and CDR2 SMNVEV (reference sequence). V lost 5 bases, J lost 8 bases, and 10 bases lay in between.

The V and J genes are TRBV20-1 and TRBJ1-1, with a possible D match to TRBD1 (5 bases). CDR1 is DFQATT, CDR2 SNEGSKA, per germline (reference sequence). The CDR3 is 14 amino acids. Trimming took off 1 base at V and 3 bases at J, with 12 bases between the two ends. DNA for the CDR3: TGCAGTGCTAGAGGGAGGGGAGGCGACACTGAAGCTTTCTTT. Translation: CSARGRGGDTEAFF.

In this sample, this clonotype turned up many times. The rearrangement joins TRBV18 to TRBJ2-7; a possible D gene is TRBD2 (6 bases). The CDR3 is 16 residues long. Germline V gives CDR1 KGHSH, CDR2 LQKENI. Trimming took off 5 bases at V and 2 bases at J, with 19 bases between the two ends. CDR3 coding DNA: TGTGCCAGCTCAAGTATTGCGGGAAGGGCCCCCTACGAGCAGTACTTC. This gives the protein CASSSIAGRAPYEQYF.

This clonotype has ten or more counts. The rearrangement links TRBV9 to TRBJ1-6; no reliable D call. The CDR3 has 13 amino acids. Germline V CDR1 and CDR2: SGDLS, YYNGEE. V was pared by 3 bases and J by 8 bases, with 9 bases between. The CDR3 protein is CASSAAWDSPLHF. Here the CDR3 DNA reads TGTGCCAGCAGCGCAGCCTGGGATTCACCCCTCCACTTT.

The rearrangement uses TRBV6-2 or TRBV6-3 and TRBJ1-1; D may be TRBD1 (5 bases). The germline gives CDR1 MNHEY, CDR2 SVGEGT. This CDR3 has 17 residues. V gave up 2 bases and J gave up 0 bases, with 16 bases separating them. The CDR3: CASSYGRGPIMNTEAFF. Here the CDR3 DNA reads TGTGCCAGCAGTTACGGGAGGGGCCCTATCATGAACACTGAAGCTTTCTTT.

The chain recombines TRBV25-1 with TRBJ2-7; D not certain. Germline loops: CDR1 MGHDK, CDR2 SYGVNS. The CDR3 spans 11 residues. Between the trimmed V and J ends, which lost 6 bases and 5 bases, there was a span of 8 bases. CDR3: CASRRFHEQYF. CDR3 in DNA: TGTGCCAGCAGGCGCTTCCACGAGCAGTACTTC.

This clonotype was observed at least ten times. The chain has TRBV11-1 and TRBJ2-7; D gene ambiguous. The CDR3 is 13 residues long. CDR1 SGHAT and CDR2 FQDESV come from the germline V gene (reference sequence). The ends were cut back, 4 bases at V and 5 bases at J, with 12 bases in the middle. The CDR3 loop is CASSSRPANEQYF. Written as DNA, the CDR3 is TGTGCCAGCAGCTCACGCCCGGCCAACGAGCAGTACTTC.

This clonotype was counted a few times. The chain joins TRBV9 to TRBJ2-1, with TRBD2 matching 7 bases. This CDR3 is 16 amino acids long. After removal of 4 bases from V and 5 bases from J, the junction contained 12 bases not matched to a gene. CDR1 and CDR2 (germline): SGDLS, YYNGEE. The CDR3 bases are TGTGCCAGCAGCTCAGAGGTAGCGGGTCTAAACAATGAGCAGTTCTTC. It yields the protein CASSSEVAGLNNEQFF.

This clonotype was counted many times. This chain uses TRBV9 with TRBJ2-1, with 7 bases identical to TRBD2. With V trimmed by 0 bases and J by 10 bases, 7 bases remained unmatched. This CDR3 contains 14 residues. Germline assignment: CDR1 SGDLS and CDR2 YYNGEE. The CDR3 is CASSVGPGRDEQFF. The CDR3 bases are TGTGCCAGCAGCGTAGGTCCAGGGAGGGACGAGCAGTTCTTC.

A remark on this clonotype: A much more abundant neighbour one base away suggests this may be a read error. V and J are TRBV5-6 and TRBJ2-3; no definite D call. Germline-derived CDR1 and CDR2 are SGHDT and YYEEEE. Trimming removed 4 bases from V and 10 bases from J, with 13 bases in between. The CDR3 has 12 amino acids. CDR3 in amino acids: CASSPLIGAQYF. CDR3 nucleotide sequence: TGTGCCAGCAGCCCCCTGATTGGGGCGCAGTATTTT.

There are many counts of this clonotype. The chain recombines TRBV20-1 with TRBJ2-5; possibly TRBD2 for D (5 bases). The germline V gene has CDR1 DFQATT and CDR2 SNEGSKA (reference sequence). The length of the CDR3 is 14 residues. Between the trimmed V and J ends, which lost 3 bases and 1 base, there was a span of 12 bases. This chain's CDR3 is CSASRLATQETQYF. DNA of the CDR3: TGCAGTGCTAGCAGGCTAGCCACCCAAGAGACCCAGTACTTC.

The chain couples TRBV6-2 or TRBV6-3 to TRBJ1-2; TRBD1 aligns across 8 bases. Germline V gene lookup returns CDR1 MNHEY and CDR2 SVGEGT. With V trimmed by 7 bases and J by 4 bases, 5 bases remained unmatched. The CDR3 spans 13 residues. As DNA, the CDR3 is TGTGCCAGCAAATCCGGGACAGGCTATGGCTACACCTTC. It is translated as CASKSGTGYGYTF.

The rearrangement uses TRBV10-3 and TRBJ2-3; tentative D call: TRBD1 (5 bases). The CDR3 loop spans 14 amino acids. Trimming took off 6 bases at V and 0 bases at J, with 10 bases between the two ends. CDR1 is ENHRY, CDR2 SYGVKD, per germline. In DNA form, the CDR3 reads TGTGCCATCAGGGATGACAGTAGCACAGATACGCAGTATTTT. This sequence encodes CAIRDDSSTDTQYF.

This clonotype was recorded a few times. J is TRBJ1-2 and V is TRBV7-3; D is possibly TRBD1 (6 bases). The CDR3 extends over 15 amino acids. CDR1 SGHTA and CDR2 FQGTGA come from the germline V gene. Between the trimmed V and J ends, which lost 4 bases and 2 bases, there was a span of 14 bases. The CDR3 reads CASSSYRVPNYGYTF. For the CDR3, the DNA is TGTGCCAGCAGCTCGTACAGGGTGCCAAACTATGGCTACACCTTC.

The chain is built from TRBV27 and TRBJ1-4; D ambiguous. Trimming shortened V by 4 bases and J by 4 bases, and 7 bases separated the two germline ends. This CDR3 is built from 13 residues. In germline, CDR1 is MNHEY, CDR2 SMNVEV (reference sequence). CDR3 nucleotide sequence: TGTGCCAGCAGTTACAGTTATAATGAAAAACTGTTTTTT. Translation gives CASSYSYNEKLFF.

In its sample, this clonotype was seen many times. CDR3 nucleotides: TGCGCCAGCAGCTTGTACTCGGCAGATACGCAGTATTTT. It yields the protein CASSLYSADTQYF. The chain employs TRBV5-1 and TRBJ2-3; no clear D gene. V was clipped by 1 base and J by 4 bases, with 7 bases between them. Germline CDR1 SGHRS, CDR2 YFSETQ. The length of the CDR3 is 13 residues.

This clonotype has a count of ten or more. The chain joins TRBV19 to TRBJ2-7, with no clear D. Germline CDR1 LNHDA, CDR2 SQIVND (reference sequence). The CDR3 is made up of 11 amino acids. The germline V and J ends were trimmed by 4 bases and 6 bases, with 7 bases remaining between them. The CDR3 DNA reads as TGTGCCAGTAGTAGGGGTAGCGAGCAGTACTTC. It specifies CASSRGSEQYF.

This clonotype was detected many times. The chain carries TRBV6-2 or TRBV6-3 and TRBJ2-3, with a weak D call TRBD1 (6 bases). V lost 3 bases to trimming and J lost 2 bases, with 9 bases between them. This CDR3 contains 14 residues. Germline V gene sequence: CDR1 MNHEY, CDR2 SVGEGT. DNA of the CDR3: TGTGCCAGCAGTTATTACAGGGACACAGATACGCAGTATTTT. Translation: CASSYYRDTDTQYF.

This clonotype was seen at least ten times. The rearrangement links TRBV28 to TRBJ2-3; 7 bases agree with TRBD2. CDR1 and CDR2 (germline): MDHEN, SYDVKM. The V segment lost 3 bases and the J segment 0 bases; nucleotides outside the gene matches: 6. The CDR3 totals 16 residues. CDR3 loop: CASSFGRGTSTDTQYF. CDR3 nucleotide sequence: TGTGCCAGCAGTTTTGGGCGGGGGACCAGCACAGATACGCAGTATTTT.

The chain uses TRBV5-1 and TRBJ2-7; 10 positions agree with TRBD2. V shed 1 base and J 4 bases; nucleotides not matched to a gene: 8. The CDR3 is made up of 16 amino acids. Germline CDR1 SGHRS, CDR2 YFSETQ. The CDR3 sequence: CASSLRIAGGGYEQYF. Written as DNA, the CDR3 is TGCGCCAGCAGCTTGCGAATAGCGGGGGGCGGTTACGAGCAGTACTTC. The entire variable domain, with the rest obtained from reference TRBV5-1 and TRBJ2-7, is as follows: KAGVTQTPRYLIKTRGQQVTLSCSPISGHRSVSWYQQTPGQGLQFLFEYFSETQRNKGNFPGRFSGRQFSNSRSEMNVSTLELGDSALYLCASSLRIAGGGYEQYFGPGTRLTVT.